Listed below are T cell receptor beta chains from one sample, sequenced in a study of T cell responses to AZD1222 COVID-19 vaccine. Repertoires were generated with immunoSEQ multiplex PCR, while TCRdb's copy carries only in-frame clones and drops some. Of some 150,000 clones in the sample, around 87% are singletons; the top ten hold 4.3%. This material consisted of peripheral blood, taken 28 days after the second AZD1222 dose. The source of these receptors is an adult who received the AZD1222 COVID-19 vaccine. Both conserved end residues are part of each CDR3. D genes are given only for firm matches. A clone size is listed for some rows: how often the clone was seen (once, few, many), or a class if it is expanded.

J gene	clone size	D gene	V gene	CDR3 DNA	CDR3 protein
TRBJ2-3	.	.	TRBV29-1	TGCAGCGTTGTTTCGGGGAAGTGGACAGATACGCAGTATTTT	CSVVSGKWTDTQYF
TRBJ1-1	.	.	TRBV5-1	TGCGCCAGCAGCTTGGGTACATTGATGAACACTGAAGCTTTCTTT	CASSLGTLMNTEAFF
TRBJ1-4	.	TRBD1	TRBV4-2	TGTGCCAGCAGCCAAGATCCCGGGACAGGGATAGAAAAACTGTTTTTT	CASSQDPGTGIEKLFF
TRBJ1-4	.	TRBD1	TRBV5-1	TGCGCCAGCAGCCGTTATGACCAACAGGGGGCCGGTGAAAAACTGTTTTTT	CASSRYDQQGAGEKLFF
TRBJ2-1	once	.	TRBV29-1	TGCAGCGTTGGACCTGAGGGAATTGTCGGACACAATGAGCAGTTCTTC	CSVGPEGIVGHNEQFF
TRBJ1-6	.	TRBD1	TRBV5-6	TGTGCCAGCGCATACGGGACAGTCTATTCACCCCTCCACTTT	CASAYGTVYSPLHF
TRBJ2-5	.	TRBD1	TRBV28	TGTGCCAGCAGTGGACAGGGGACGGAGACCCAGTACTTC	CASSGQGTETQYF
TRBJ1-2	once	.	TRBV3-1/TRBV3-2	TGTGCCAGCAGCCAAGGAACTGGGGCGGGCTATGGCTACACCTTC	CASSQGTGAGYGYTF
TRBJ1-2	.	TRBD1	TRBV5-4	TGTGCCAGCAGCTCGACAGGGAACTATGGCTACACCTTC	CASSSTGNYGYTF
TRBJ1-1	once	.	TRBV5-5	TGTGCCAGCAGCTTGCTAGGCACTGAAGCTTTCTTT	CASSLLGTEAFF
TRBJ2-2	.	TRBD1	TRBV10-1	TGCGCCAGCAGTGATTCATCGACAGGGGATACCGGGGAGCTGTTTTTT	CASSDSSTGDTGELFF
TRBJ1-1	.	TRBD1	TRBV18	TGTGCCAGCTCACCCACCGGGGGACAGGGGGCCGCTAGGAACACTGAAGCTTTCTTT	CASSPTGGQGAARNTEAFF
TRBJ2-2	.	.	TRBV3-1/TRBV3-2	TGTGCCAGCAAAAGGACGAACACCGGGGAGCTGTTTTTT	CASKRTNTGELFF
TRBJ1-1	once	.	TRBV5-1	TGCGCCAGCAGCTTCCGACACAGGCGGGTGGACACTGAAGCTTTCTTT	CASSFRHRRVDTEAFF
TRBJ2-5	.	.	TRBV30	TGTGCCTGGAGTGTTGAGGGGGGGGTAGAGACCCAGTACTTC	CAWSVEGGVETQYF
TRBJ2-7	.	TRBD1	TRBV20-1	TGCAGTGCTAGTAGTGGGACAGGAACAGAGCAGTACTTC	CSASSGTGTEQYF
TRBJ1-1	.	.	TRBV15	TGTGCCACCAGCGGATCAGAGAACACTGAAGCTTTCTTT	CATSGSENTEAFF
TRBJ2-5	.	.	TRBV5-1	TGCGCCAGCAGCTTGGATAGGGTGGAGACCCAGTACTTC	CASSLDRVETQYF
TRBJ2-7	.	TRBD1	TRBV10-3	TGTGCCATCAGCGCCGGGACAGGGACCTACGAGCAGTACTTC	CAISAGTGTYEQYF
TRBJ2-5	once	.	TRBV5-1	TGCGCCAGCAGCCCCTCCAGGACTCCCGGGGAGACCCAGTACTTC	CASSPSRTPGETQYF
TRBJ1-1	once	.	TRBV5-1	TGCGCCAGCAGCTGGAGCGGGGACGGGACTGAAGCTTTCTTT	CASSWSGDGTEAFF
TRBJ1-2	.	TRBD1	TRBV29-1	TGCAGCGCCAGGGGACAGGGGGGTGGCTACACCTTC	CSARGQGGGYTF
TRBJ2-7	once	TRBD2	TRBV4-1	TGCGCCAGCCACATGGGCGGGGGGGGACCAGACGAGCAGTACTTC	CASHMGGGGPDEQYF
TRBJ2-2	.	TRBD2	TRBV5-4	TGTGCCAGCAGCACCCCGGGACTAGCGGGGGGGCGCGGCACCGGGGAGCTGTTTTTT	CASSTPGLAGGRGTGELFF
TRBJ2-1	.	.	TRBV5-5	TGTGCCAGCAGCTTCCGGGACAACTCCTACAATGAGCAGTTCTTC	CASSFRDNSYNEQFF
TRBJ1-2	.	.	TRBV19	TGTGCCAGTAGTCCCGGGTCCTCCGGGAACTATGGCTACACCTTC	CASSPGSSGNYGYTF
TRBJ2-3	.	TRBD1	TRBV3-1/TRBV3-2	TGTGCCAGCAGCCATCGACAGGGGCCGCTGGATACGCAGTATTTT	CASSHRQGPLDTQYF
TRBJ2-1	.	TRBD1	TRBV24-1	TGTGCCACCAGTGACCGGGACAGAGGCCTAAATGAGCAGTTCTTC	CATSDRDRGLNEQFF
TRBJ2-3	.	TRBD2	TRBV11-2	TGTGCCAGCAGCTTGGGAGCGGGGCCCACAGATACGCAGTATTTT	CASSLGAGPTDTQYF
TRBJ2-3	.	.	TRBV7-9	TGTGCCAGCAGCTTGACAGTTCCAGATACGCAGTATTTT	CASSLTVPDTQYF
TRBJ1-5	.	TRBD1	TRBV19	TGTGCCAGTAGTATTCGGAGTGGGACAGGGCATCAGCCCCAGCATTTT	CASSIRSGTGHQPQHF
TRBJ1-2	once	.	TRBV21-1	TGTGCCAGCAGCCTCGATCGGACCCCCAGCTATGGCTACACCTTC	CASSLDRTPSYGYTF
TRBJ1-4	few	.	TRBV6-5	TGTGCCAGCAGTCTAGATGGGACAACTAATGAAAAACTGTTTTTT	CASSLDGTTNEKLFF
TRBJ1-2	.	.	TRBV5-4	TGTGCCAGCAGCTTGGGGACAGCCGTTCATGGCTACACCTTC	CASSLGTAVHGYTF
TRBJ1-4	.	.	TRBV14	TGTGCCAGCAGCCGGGCAGGGATGGGGGAAAAACTGTTTTTT	CASSRAGMGEKLFF
TRBJ2-2	.	.	TRBV6-5	TGTGCCAGCAGTTACTTTCGCCCCGGGGAGCTGTTTTTT	CASSYFRPGELFF
TRBJ1-2	.	.	TRBV6-1	TGTGCCAGCAGTGAAGTCCGCATGACGCCAAACTATGGCTACACCTTC	CASSEVRMTPNYGYTF
TRBJ2-3	.	TRBD2	TRBV19	TGTGCCACTAGCGGGGCGACAGATACGCAGTATTTT	CATSGATDTQYF
TRBJ1-2	.	.	TRBV4-1	TGCGCCAGCAGCCCCCGGGGACCTACCCCTAACTATGGCTACACCTTC	CASSPRGPTPNYGYTF
TRBJ1-5	few	TRBD1	TRBV6-2/TRBV6-3	TGTGCCAGCGGCCGGGTACAGGGGGCCTCCGTGGCCCAGCATTTT	CASGRVQGASVAQHF
TRBJ1-1	.	.	TRBV9	TGTGCCAGCAGCGTAGAGACAGCTTCGCTGGCTTTCTTT	CASSVETASLAFF
TRBJ1-5	few	TRBD1	TRBV25-1	TGTGCCAGCAGTCTATCGGGACAGAATCAGCCCCAGCATTTT	CASSLSGQNQPQHF
TRBJ1-1	.	.	TRBV12-5	TGTGCTAGTGGTCTTTTTGGGTACACTGAAGCTTTCTTT	CASGLFGYTEAFF
TRBJ2-4	.	.	TRBV7-8	TGTGCCAGCAGCTCCGGACTCAACTCGGGAAACATTCAGTACTTC	CASSSGLNSGNIQYF
TRBJ1-4	.	.	TRBV9	TGTGCCAGCAGCCTCCTGGAGGGAATTAATGAAAAACTGTTTTTT	CASSLLEGINEKLFF
TRBJ1-5	.	TRBD1	TRBV4-2	TGTGCCAGCAGCCTCGGGGTGACAGGGGCGGGCAATCAGCCCCAGCATTTT	CASSLGVTGAGNQPQHF
TRBJ2-1	.	TRBD1	TRBV7-9	TGTGCCAGCGCTTTACAGACAGGGGAGAATGAGCAGTTCTTC	CASALQTGENEQFF
TRBJ1-5	few	.	TRBV28	TGTGCCAGCTCCCCCGGAGGGGGATGGAATCAGCCCCAGCATTTT	CASSPGGGWNQPQHF
TRBJ2-6	.	.	TRBV7-6	TGTGCCAGCAGCTCACCTACGTTTGGGGCCAACGTCCTGACTTTC	CASSSPTFGANVLTF
TRBJ1-5	.	TRBD1	TRBV9	TGTGCCAGCAGCCAGGGACAGGGGATCAATCAGCCCCAGCATTTT	CASSQGQGINQPQHF
TRBJ2-5	.	TRBD2	TRBV2	TGTGCCAGCAGTGGACTAGCGGGGGGGGAGACCCAGTACTTC	CASSGLAGGETQYF